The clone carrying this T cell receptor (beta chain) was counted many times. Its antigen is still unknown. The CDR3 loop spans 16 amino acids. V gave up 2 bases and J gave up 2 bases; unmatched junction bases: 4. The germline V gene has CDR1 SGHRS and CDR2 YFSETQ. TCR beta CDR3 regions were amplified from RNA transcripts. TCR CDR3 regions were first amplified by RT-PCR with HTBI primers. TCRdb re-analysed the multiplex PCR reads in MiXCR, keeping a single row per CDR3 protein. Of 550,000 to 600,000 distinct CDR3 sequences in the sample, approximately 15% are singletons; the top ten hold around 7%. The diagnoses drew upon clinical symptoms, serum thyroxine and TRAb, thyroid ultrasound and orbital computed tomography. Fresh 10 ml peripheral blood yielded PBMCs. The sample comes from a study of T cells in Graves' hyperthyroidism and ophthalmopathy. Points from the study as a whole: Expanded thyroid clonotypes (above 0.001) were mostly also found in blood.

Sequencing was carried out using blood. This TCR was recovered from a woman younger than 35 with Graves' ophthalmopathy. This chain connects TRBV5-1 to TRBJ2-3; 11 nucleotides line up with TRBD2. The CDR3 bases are TGCGCCAGCAGCTTTTCTAGCGGGAGGATCACAGATACGCAGTATTTT. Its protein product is CASSFSSGRITDTQYF.